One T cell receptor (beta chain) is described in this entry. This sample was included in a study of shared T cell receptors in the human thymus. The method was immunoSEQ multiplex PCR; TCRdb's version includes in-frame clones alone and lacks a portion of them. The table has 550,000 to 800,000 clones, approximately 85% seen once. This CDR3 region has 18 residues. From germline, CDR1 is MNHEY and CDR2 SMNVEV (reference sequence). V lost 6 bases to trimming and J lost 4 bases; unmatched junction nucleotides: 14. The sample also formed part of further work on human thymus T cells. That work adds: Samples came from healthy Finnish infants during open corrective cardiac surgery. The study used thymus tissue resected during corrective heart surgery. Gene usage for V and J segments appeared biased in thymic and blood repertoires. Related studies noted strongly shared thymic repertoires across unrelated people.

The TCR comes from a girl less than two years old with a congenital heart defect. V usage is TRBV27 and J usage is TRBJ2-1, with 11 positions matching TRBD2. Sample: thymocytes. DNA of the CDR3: TGTGCCAGCAGATTTGGGACGGCGGGACTAGCGGCTTACAATGAGCAGTTCTTC. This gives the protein CASRFGTAGLAAYNEQFF.